This record concerns one T cell receptor beta chain sequence. Its antigen is unknown. The germline gene is not matched at one end of the junction; a read error may be the cause. The data originate from a study of T cells in Graves' hyperthyroidism and ophthalmopathy. Study in general: Any treatment followed the collection of peripheral blood at initial diagnosis. The study's findings and limits: The model identified upcoming ophthalmopathy a median around 7.1 months ahead of onset. Using 13 V-J features, a model discriminated ophthalmopathy from stable hyperthyroidism.

Regions amplified from RNA transcripts were the TCR beta CDR3 regions. Carried out on the TCR CDR3, a first-round RT-PCR used the HTBI primer set. TCRdb processed the multiplex PCR reads anew with MiXCR; each CDR3 protein has one entry. The sample records 600,000 to 800,000 distinct CDR3 sequences, about a third being singletons. Diagnostic assessment was based on clinical symptoms, serum thyroxine and TRAb, thyroid ultrasound and orbital computed tomography. Germline V gene lookup returns CDR1 MNHNS and CDR2 SASEGT. This CDR3 has 13 residues. The sequencing input was blood. The V and J genes are TRBV6-1 and TRBJ1-2; weak D call: TRBD1 (6 bases). This clonotype originated in a woman in her 40s with Graves' hyperthyroidism. Written as DNA, the CDR3 is TGTGCCATCAGTGAAGCGGGGACAAATCGCTACACCTTC. This sequence encodes CAISEAGTNRYTF.